This record looks at one TCR beta chain sequence and its context. What it recognizes is unknown. Trimming cost V 3 bases and J 3 bases, with 9 bases left between them. Germline lookup yields CDR1 SGHAT and CDR2 FQNNGV. The CDR3 sequence is 13 residues long. The data derive from a study of CD8+ T cells in alopecia areata. About the research overall: Treated patients were given oral tofacitinib, which was dosed at 5 to 10 mg twice daily. Patients took tofacitinib for 6 to 18 months, followed by 6 drug-free months. General study results and limits: The study found higher clonality in lesional than normal scalp, especially in alopecia totalis/universalis.

In alopecia areata patients, both lesional scalp punch biopsies and peripheral blood were collected. Extraction and reverse transcription of RNA yielded cDNA as the sequencing template. Measured with immunoSEQ multiplex PCR; TCRdb has only the in-frame clones, and not every one. The sample carries roughly 180,000 clones, roughly 65% recorded once. The chain links TRBV11-2 to TRBJ2-7; maybe TRBD1 (6 bases). The receptor comes from a human donor with alopecia areata. Sequenced here: CD4+ T cells sorted from blood, sampled at week 0. CDR3 nucleotide sequence: TGTGCCAGCAGCTTTACAGGGCGCTACGAGCAGTACTTC. This sequence encodes CASSFTGRYEQYF.